The subject of this entry is one T cell receptor beta chain. Germline V CDR1 and CDR2: GTSNPN, SVGIG (reference sequence). There are 16 residues in the CDR3. V lost 4 bases, J lost 6 bases, and 24 bases lay in between. This entry is derived from a study of PD-L1 blockade in urothelial cancer. Into every PCR, synthetic TCR analog templates were spiked. Method: immunoSEQ multiplex PCR; TCRdb's copy keeps in-frame clones and lacks some. The sample lists around 79,000 clones, around 85% occurring once. As to time point: pretreatment peripheral blood. The V and J genes are TRBV30 and TRBJ1-2; D not certain. The sequencing used PBMCs, collected around atezolizumab (anti-PD-L1) treatment. This clonotype originated in a man between 40 and 49 years old with urothelial cancer. CDR3 in amino acids: CAWKGGSGELRHGYTF. The CDR3 nucleotides read TGTGCCTGGAAGGGAGGGTCCGGGGAGTTAAGACATGGCTACACCTTC.